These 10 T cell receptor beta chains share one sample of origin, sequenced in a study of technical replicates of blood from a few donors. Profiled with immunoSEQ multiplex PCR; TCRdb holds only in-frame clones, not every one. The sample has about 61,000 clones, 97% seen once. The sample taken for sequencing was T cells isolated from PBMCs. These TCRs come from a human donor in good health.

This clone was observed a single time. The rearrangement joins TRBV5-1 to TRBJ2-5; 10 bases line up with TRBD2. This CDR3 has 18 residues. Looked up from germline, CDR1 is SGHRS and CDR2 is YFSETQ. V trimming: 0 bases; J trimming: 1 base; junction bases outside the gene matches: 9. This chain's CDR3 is CASSLGGSGGFFQETQYF. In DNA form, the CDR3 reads TGCGCCAGCAGCTTGGGAGGTAGCGGGGGGTTCTTCCAAGAGACCCAGTACTTC.

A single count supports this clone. The CDR3 spells CASSFFGLAAYEQYF. The CDR3 bases are TGTGCCAGCAGTTTCTTCGGGCTAGCAGCCTACGAGCAGTACTTC. V usage is TRBV28 and J usage is TRBJ2-7, with D possibly being TRBD2 (5 bases). The CDR3 spans 15 residues. Trimming stripped 3 bases from V and 2 bases from J, with 14 bases between. Per the germline V gene, CDR1 is MDHEN and CDR2 is SYDVKM.

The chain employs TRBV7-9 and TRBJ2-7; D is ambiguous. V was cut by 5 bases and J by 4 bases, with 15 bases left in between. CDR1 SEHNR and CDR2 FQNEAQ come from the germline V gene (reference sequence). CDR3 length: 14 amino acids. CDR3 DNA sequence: TGTGCCAGCAGCCTCGCACTCCGCTATTACGAGCAGTACTTC. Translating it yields CASSLALRYYEQYF. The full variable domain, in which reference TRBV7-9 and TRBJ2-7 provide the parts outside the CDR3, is DTGVSQNPRHKITKRGQNVTFRCDPISEHNRLYWYRQTLGQGPEFLTYFQNEAQLEKSRLLSDRFSAERPKGSFSTLEIQRTEQGDSAMYLCASSLALRYYEQYFGPGTRLTVT.

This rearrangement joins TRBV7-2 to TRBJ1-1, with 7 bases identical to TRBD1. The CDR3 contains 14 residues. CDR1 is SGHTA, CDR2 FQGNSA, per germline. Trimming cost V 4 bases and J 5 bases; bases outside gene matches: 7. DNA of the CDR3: TGTGCCAGCAGCTACCAGACAGGGAGGACTGAAGCTTTCTTT. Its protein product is CASSYQTGRTEAFF.

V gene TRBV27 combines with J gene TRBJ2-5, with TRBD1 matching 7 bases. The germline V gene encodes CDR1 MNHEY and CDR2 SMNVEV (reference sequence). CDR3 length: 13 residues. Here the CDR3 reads CAVRPGQQETQYF. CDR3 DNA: TGTGCTGTTCGGCCGGGACAGCAAGAGACCCAGTACTTC.

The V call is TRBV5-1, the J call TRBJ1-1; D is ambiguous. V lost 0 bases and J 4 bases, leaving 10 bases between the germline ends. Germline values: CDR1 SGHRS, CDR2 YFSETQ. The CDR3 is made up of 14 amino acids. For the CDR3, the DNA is TGCGCCAGCAGCTTGGGACCGGCGGGCACTGAAGCTTTCTTT. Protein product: CASSLGPAGTEAFF.

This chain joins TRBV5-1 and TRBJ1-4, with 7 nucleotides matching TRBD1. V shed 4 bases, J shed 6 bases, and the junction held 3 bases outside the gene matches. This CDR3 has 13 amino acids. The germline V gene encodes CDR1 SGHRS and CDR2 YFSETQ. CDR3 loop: CASSPTGHEKLFF. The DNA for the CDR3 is TGCGCCAGCAGCCCGACAGGGCATGAAAAACTGTTTTTT.

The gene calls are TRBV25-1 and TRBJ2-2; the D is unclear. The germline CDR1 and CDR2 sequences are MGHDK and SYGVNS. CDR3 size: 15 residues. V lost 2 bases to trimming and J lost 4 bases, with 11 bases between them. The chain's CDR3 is CASSEHQKITGELFF. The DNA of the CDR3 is TGTGCCAGCAGTGAACACCAGAAAATCACCGGGGAGCTGTTTTTT.

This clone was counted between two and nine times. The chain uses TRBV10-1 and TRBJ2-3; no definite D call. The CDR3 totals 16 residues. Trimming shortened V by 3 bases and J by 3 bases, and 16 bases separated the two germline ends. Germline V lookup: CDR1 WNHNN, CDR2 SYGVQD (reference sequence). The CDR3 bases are TGCGCCAGCAGTGATCGGAGCGCCCACATAACAGATACGCAGTATTTT. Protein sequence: CASSDRSAHITDTQYF.

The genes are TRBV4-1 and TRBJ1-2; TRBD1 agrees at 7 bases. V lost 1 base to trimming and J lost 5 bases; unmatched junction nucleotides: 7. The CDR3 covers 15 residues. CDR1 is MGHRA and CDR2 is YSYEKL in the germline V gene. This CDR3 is CASSQVSGTAYGYTF. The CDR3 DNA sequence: TGCGCCAGCAGCCAAGTTTCGGGGACAGCTTATGGCTACACCTTC.